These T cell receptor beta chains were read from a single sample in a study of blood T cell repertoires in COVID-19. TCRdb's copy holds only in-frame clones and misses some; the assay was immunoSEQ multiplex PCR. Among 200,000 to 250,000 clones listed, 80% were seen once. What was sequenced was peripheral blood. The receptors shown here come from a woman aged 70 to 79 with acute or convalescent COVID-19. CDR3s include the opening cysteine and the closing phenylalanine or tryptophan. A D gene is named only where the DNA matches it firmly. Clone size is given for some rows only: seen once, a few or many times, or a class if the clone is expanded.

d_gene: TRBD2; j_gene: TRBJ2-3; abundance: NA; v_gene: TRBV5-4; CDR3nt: TGTGCCAGCAGCTTGGCTAGGACTAGTCGGCCAGATACGCAGTATTTT; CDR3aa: CASSLARTSRPDTQYF
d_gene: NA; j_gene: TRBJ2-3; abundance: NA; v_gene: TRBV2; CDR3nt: TGTGCCAGCAGAGACAACCGGGATACGCAGTATTTT; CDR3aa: CASRDNRDTQYF
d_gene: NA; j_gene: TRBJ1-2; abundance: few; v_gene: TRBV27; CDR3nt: TGTGCCAGCAGTTCCTCCCGACAGGCCCAGAAGGGCTACACCTTC; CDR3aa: CASSSSRQAQKGYTF
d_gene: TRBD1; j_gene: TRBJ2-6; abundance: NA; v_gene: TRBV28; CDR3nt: TGTGCCAGCATGGACAGGTACTCACCAGTCCTGACTTTC; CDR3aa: CASMDRYSPVLTF
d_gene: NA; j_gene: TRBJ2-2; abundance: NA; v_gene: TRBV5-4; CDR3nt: TGTGCCAGCAGCTTGGGATCGGAGGTTCGCACCGGGGAGCTGTTTTTT; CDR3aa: CASSLGSEVRTGELFF
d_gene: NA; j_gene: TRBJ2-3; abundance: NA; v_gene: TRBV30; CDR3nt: TGTGCCTGGGGCAGGGCAGATACGCAGTATTTT; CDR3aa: CAWGRADTQYF
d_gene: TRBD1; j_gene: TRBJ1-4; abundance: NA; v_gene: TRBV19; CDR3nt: TGTGCCAGTACCACGGACAGGGGGAATGAAAAACTGTTTTTT; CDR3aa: CASTTDRGNEKLFF
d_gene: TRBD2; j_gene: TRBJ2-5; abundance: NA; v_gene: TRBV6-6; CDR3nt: TGTGCCAGCGGACTAGCGCCGGGAGAGACCCAGTACTTC; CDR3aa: CASGLAPGETQYF
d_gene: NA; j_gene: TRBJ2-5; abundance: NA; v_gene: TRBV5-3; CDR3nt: TGTGCCAGAAGCTTCGAGCCCACAGTCGCACAAGAGACCCAGTACTTC; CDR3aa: CARSFEPTVAQETQYF
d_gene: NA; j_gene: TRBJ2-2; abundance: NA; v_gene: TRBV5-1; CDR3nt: TGCGCCAGCCGCCTAGGTCTGGCCGGGGAGCTGTTTTTT; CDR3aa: CASRLGLAGELFF
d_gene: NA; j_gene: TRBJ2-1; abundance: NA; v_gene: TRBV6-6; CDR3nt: TGTGCCAGCGGGGGCACGAGGGAGGAGCAGTTCTTC; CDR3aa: CASGGTREEQFF
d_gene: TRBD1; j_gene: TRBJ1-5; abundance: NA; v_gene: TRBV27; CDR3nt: TGTGTCACAGGGGGGGGGCCGGGTCAGCCCCAGCATTTT; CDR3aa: CVTGGGPGQPQHF
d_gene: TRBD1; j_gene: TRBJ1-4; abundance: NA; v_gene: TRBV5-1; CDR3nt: TGCGCCAGCAGCCTAGACAGGGGTGGTGAAAAACTGTTTTTT; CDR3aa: CASSLDRGGEKLFF
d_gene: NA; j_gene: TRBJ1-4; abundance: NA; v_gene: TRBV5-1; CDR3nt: TGCGCCAGCAGCTTGACAGGGAATGAAAAACTGTTTTTT; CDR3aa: CASSLTGNEKLFF
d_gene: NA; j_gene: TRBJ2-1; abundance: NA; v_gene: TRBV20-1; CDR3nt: TGCAGTGCTAGTCAGTCAGTAGGAGCGGGTTACAATGAGCAGTTCTTC; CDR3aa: CSASQSVGAGYNEQFF
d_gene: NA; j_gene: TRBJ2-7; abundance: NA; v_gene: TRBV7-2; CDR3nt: TGTGCCAGCAGCTTAGCGGGCAGGGTGTCGTACGAGCAGTACTTC; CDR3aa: CASSLAGRVSYEQYF
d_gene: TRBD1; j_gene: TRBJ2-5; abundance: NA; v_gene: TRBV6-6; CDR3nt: TGTGCCAGCTTTGGGACAGGGGAAGAAGAGACCCAGTACTTC; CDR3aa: CASFGTGEEETQYF
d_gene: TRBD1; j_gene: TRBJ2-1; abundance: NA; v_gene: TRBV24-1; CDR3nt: TGTGCCACCAGTGATTTCCCTCTCAGGACAGGGGGCAGTGACAATGAGCAGTTCTTC; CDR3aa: CATSDFPLRTGGSDNEQFF
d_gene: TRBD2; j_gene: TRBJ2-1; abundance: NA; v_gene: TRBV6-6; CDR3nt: TGTGCCAGCAGTTTAGCGGGGCCTGAGCAGTTCTTC; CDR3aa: CASSLAGPEQFF
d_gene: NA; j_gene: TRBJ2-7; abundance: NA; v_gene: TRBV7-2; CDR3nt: TGTGCCAGCAGCTTAGTGGGCAGTCTCTACGAGCAGTACTTC; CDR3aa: CASSLVGSLYEQYF
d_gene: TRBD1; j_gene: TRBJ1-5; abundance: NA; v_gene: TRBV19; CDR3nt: TGTGCCAGTAGTACCGGACAGGGGGCGACAGGTCAGCCCCAGCATTTT; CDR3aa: CASSTGQGATGQPQHF
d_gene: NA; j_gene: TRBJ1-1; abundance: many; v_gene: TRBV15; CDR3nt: TGTGCCACCAGCACTCGGCAGGGGCCTTTAACTGAAGCTTTCTTT; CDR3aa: CATSTRQGPLTEAFF
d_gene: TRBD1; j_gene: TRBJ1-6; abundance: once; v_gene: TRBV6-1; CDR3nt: TGTGCCAGCACCGACGGACAGGTGGATAATTCACCCCTCCACTTT; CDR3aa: CASTDGQVDNSPLHF
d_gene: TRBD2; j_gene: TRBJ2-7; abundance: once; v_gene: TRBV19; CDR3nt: TGTGCCAGCGTCGGGACTAGCGGAGTCGGCGGTTACGAGCAGTACTTC; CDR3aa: CASVGTSGVGGYEQYF
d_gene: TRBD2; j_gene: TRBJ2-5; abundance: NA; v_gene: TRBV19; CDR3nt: TGTGCCAGTAGTATCCGACGGGTACTAGCGGGAGGGGCCGAGCCCCAGTACTTC; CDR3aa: CASSIRRVLAGGAEPQYF
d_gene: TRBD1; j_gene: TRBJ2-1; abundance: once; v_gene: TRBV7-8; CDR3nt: TGTGCCAGCAGCATAGGGACAGGGGGCCACAATGAGCAGTTCTTC; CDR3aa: CASSIGTGGHNEQFF
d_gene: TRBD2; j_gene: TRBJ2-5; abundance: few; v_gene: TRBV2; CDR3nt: TGTGCCAGCAGTGAAATTCGGCTAGCGGGGGGGACCCAGTACTTC; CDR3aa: CASSEIRLAGGTQYF
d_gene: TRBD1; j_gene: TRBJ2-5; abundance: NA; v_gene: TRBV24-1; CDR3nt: TGTGCCACCAGTGACCCCGGACAGGGAAGGACCCAGTACTTC; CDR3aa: CATSDPGQGRTQYF
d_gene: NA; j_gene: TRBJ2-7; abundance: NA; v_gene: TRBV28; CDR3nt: TGTGCCAGCAGCCGCCCCTCCGGGAACTACGAGCAGTACTTC; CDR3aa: CASSRPSGNYEQYF
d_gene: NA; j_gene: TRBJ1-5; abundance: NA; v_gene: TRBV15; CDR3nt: TGTGCCACCAGCAGAGGACCAGCGGATAGCAATCAGCCCCAGCATTTT; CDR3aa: CATSRGPADSNQPQHF
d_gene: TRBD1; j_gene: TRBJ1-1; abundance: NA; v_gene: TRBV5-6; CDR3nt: TGTGCCAGCAGCCGACAGGGGGCAAACACTGAAGCTTTCTTT; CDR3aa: CASSRQGANTEAFF
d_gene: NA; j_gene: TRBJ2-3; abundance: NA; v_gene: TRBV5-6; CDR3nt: TGTGCCAGCAGCTTCGAACGACAGACTAGCACAGATACGCAGTATTTT; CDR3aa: CASSFERQTSTDTQYF
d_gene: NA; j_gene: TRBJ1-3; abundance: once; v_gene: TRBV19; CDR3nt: TGTGCCAGTAGTGTCGACAGCTTAGGAAACACCATATATTTT; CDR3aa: CASSVDSLGNTIYF
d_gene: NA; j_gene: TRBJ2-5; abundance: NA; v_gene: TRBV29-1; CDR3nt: TGCAGCGTTGGATGGGCGGGGAACCAAGAGACCCAGTACTTC; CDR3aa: CSVGWAGNQETQYF
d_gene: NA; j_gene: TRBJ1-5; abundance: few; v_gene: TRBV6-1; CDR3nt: TGTGCCAGCAGTGAAATCGTCCAGGGAGGACAGCCCCAGCATTTT; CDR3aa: CASSEIVQGGQPQHF
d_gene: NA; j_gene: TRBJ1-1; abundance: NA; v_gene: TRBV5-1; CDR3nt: TGCGCCAGCAGCTCACAGGTCGGGGGGAACACTGAAGCTTTCTTT; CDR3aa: CASSSQVGGNTEAFF
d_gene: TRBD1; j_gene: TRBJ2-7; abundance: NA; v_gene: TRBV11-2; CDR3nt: TGTGCCAGCAGCCCCCGACAGGGAAACGAGCAGTACTTC; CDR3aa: CASSPRQGNEQYF
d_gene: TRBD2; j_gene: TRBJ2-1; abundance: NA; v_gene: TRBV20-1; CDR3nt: TGCAGTGCTAGTTCACCGGCGGGAGTGCTGCGCAATGAGCAGTTCTTC; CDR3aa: CSASSPAGVLRNEQFF
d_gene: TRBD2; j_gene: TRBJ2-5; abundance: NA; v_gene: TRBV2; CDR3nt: TGTGCCAGCGGGTACGGAAGCGGGGAGGAGACCCAGTACTTC; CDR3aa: CASGYGSGEETQYF
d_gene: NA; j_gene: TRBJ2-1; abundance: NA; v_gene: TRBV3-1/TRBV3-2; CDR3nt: TGTGCCAGCAGCCAACCGACTAGTACCGCCTACAATGAGCAGTTCTTC; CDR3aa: CASSQPTSTAYNEQFF
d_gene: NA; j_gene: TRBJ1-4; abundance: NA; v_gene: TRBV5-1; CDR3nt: TGCGCCAGCAGCCGTGACCAACCGGGTGAAAAACTGTTTTTT; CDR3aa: CASSRDQPGEKLFF
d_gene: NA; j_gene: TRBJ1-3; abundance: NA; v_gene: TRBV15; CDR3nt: TGTGCCACCAGCAGAGCGGCTTCCCTGGGAGTCGGTGGAAACACCATATATTTT; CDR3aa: CATSRAASLGVGGNTIYF
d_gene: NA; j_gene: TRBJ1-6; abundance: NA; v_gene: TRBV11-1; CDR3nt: TGTGCCAGCAGCTTAGCCGGGACACTAAATTCACCCCTCCACTTT; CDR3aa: CASSLAGTLNSPLHF
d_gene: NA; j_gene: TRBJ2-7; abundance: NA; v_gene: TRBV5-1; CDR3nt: TGCGCCAGCAGCATCCAGGTGGCCTACGAGCAGTACTTC; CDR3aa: CASSIQVAYEQYF
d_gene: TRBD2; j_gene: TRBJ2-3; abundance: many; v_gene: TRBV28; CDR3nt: TGTGCCAGCAGGTTCGCTCTAGCGGGAGATACGCAGTATTTT; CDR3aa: CASRFALAGDTQYF
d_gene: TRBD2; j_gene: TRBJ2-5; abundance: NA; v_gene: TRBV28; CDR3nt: TGTGCCAGCACCCTCGGGGGGGCAGGGGCCATAACACAAGAGACCCAGTACTTC; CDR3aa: CASTLGGAGAITQETQYF
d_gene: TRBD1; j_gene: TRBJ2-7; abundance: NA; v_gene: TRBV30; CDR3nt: TGTGCCTGGAGTGGGATGGACAGGGGGGACGAGCAGTACTTC; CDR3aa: CAWSGMDRGDEQYF
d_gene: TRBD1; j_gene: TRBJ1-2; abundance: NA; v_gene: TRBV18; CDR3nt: TGTGCCAGCTCACCAGACAACAGGGGGGGCGGCTACACCTTC; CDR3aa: CASSPDNRGGGYTF
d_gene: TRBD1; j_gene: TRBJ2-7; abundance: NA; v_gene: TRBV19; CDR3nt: TGTGCCAGTAGTCCCGCGGACAGGGGCTACGAGCAGTACTTC; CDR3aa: CASSPADRGYEQYF
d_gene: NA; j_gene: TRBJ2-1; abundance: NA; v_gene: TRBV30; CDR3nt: TGTGCCTGGAGCCCGGGCGGGACCTACAATGAGCAGTTCTTC; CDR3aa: CAWSPGGTYNEQFF
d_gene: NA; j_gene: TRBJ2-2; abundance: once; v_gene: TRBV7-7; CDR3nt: TGTGCTAGCAGCTTAGAAGACTCCCCGGACACCGGGGAGCTGTTTTTT; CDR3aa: CASSLEDSPDTGELFF